This paragraph covers one T cell receptor (beta chain) sequence. Its antigen is still unknown. A read error may produce the germline difference seen at one junction end. The data were produced by immunoSEQ multiplex PCR, yet TCRdb's version contains in-frame clones alone and is incomplete. The sample carries 140,000 to 150,000 clones, about 76% recorded once. This entry comes from a study of cytotoxic CD8 clonotypes in ibrutinib-treated CLL. Study at large: Over 10 relapsed/refractory, roughly 15 treatment-naive; roughly 17 IGHV unmutated. An average of about 250,000 productive templates and 80,000 to 100,000 productive rearrangements was obtained per sample.

CDR3 size: 14 residues. Germline values: CDR1 SGHTA, CDR2 FQGNSA. Whole-study results and caveats: The study found public clonotypes uncommon, contracting or stable on treatment.

This sequence originates from a human donor with chronic lymphocytic leukemia. This chain joins TRBV7-2 and TRBJ2-7; 7 bases are a match to TRBD2. The starting material was PBMCs, obtained after 24 months of ibrutinib treatment. The CDR3 reads CASSLFGGVYGQYF. The CDR3 DNA reads as TGTGCCAGCAGCTTATTTGGGGGGGTATACGGGCAGTACTTC.